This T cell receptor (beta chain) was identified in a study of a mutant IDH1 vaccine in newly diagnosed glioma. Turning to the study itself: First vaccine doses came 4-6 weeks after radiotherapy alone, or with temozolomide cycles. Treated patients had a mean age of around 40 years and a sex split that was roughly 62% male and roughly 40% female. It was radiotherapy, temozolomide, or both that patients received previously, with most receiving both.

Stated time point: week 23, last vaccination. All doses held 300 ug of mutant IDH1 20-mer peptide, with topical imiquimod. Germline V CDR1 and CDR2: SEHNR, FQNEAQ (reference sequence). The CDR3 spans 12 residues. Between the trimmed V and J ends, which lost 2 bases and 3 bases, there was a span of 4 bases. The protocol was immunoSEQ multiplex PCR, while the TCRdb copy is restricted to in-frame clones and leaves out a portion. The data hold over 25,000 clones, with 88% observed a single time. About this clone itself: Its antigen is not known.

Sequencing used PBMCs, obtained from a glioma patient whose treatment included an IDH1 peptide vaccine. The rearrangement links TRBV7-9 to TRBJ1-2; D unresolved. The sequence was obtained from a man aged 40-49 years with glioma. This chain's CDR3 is CASSLIDYGYTF. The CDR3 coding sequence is TGTGCCAGCAGCTTAATTGACTATGGCTACACCTTC. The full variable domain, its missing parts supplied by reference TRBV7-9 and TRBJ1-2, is DTGVSQNPRHKITKRGQNVTFRCDPISEHNRLYWYRQTLGQGPEFLTYFQNEAQLEKSRLLSDRFSAERPKGSFSTLEIQRTEQGDSAMYLCASSLIDYGYTFGSGTRLTVV.